Below are 5 T cell receptor beta chains sequenced from a single sample in a study of CD8+ T cells in alopecia areata. Sample treatment: oral pan-JAK inhibitor, 5-10 mg twice daily. Reverse transcribed after extraction, RNA yielded cDNA as the sequencing template. The data were produced by immunoSEQ multiplex PCR, yet TCRdb's version contains in-frame clones alone and is incomplete. The sample shows fewer than 250,000 clones, around 64% of them seen only once. The sequenced sample was CD4+ T cells sorted from blood, obtained between weeks 47 and 50, from a patient treated with tofacitinib. These receptor sequences come from a human donor with alopecia areata.

The V call is TRBV15, the J call TRBJ2-3; 9 positions agree with TRBD2. The CDR3 runs to 16 residues. The ends lost 1 base at V and 6 bases at J; junction bases unmatched: 8. CDR1 LNHNV and CDR2 YYDKDF come from the germline V gene (reference sequence). CDR3 in amino acids: CATSRASGLASDTQYF. The CDR3 DNA reads TGTGCCACCAGCAGAGCCTCGGGACTAGCTTCGGATACGCAGTATTTT.

The rearrangement joins TRBV29-1 to TRBJ1-2; D call uncertain. Germline V CDR1 and CDR2: SQVTM, ANQGSEA. The CDR3 totals 12 residues. V was pared by 3 bases and J by 4 bases, with 9 bases between. In DNA, the CDR3 is TGCAGCGTTGACACCTCTTCCTATGGCTACACCTTC. Its translation is CSVDTSSYGYTF.

The chain employs TRBV20-1 and TRBJ2-7; D is unresolved. The CDR3 consists of 11 residues. Germline CDR1 DFQATT, CDR2 SNEGSKA (reference sequence). V gave up 4 bases and J gave up 3 bases, with 7 bases separating them. CDR3 in amino acids: CSAKQYYEQYF. CDR3 DNA sequence: TGCAGTGCTAAGCAATACTACGAGCAGTACTTC.

The V and J genes are TRBV5-6 and TRBJ2-7; no clear D gene. Germline CDR1 SGHDT, CDR2 YYEEEE. The CDR3 is 12 amino acids. V lost 4 bases to trimming and J lost 6 bases, with 11 bases between them. The CDR3 sequence is CASSPSRSEQYF. CDR3 sequence (DNA): TGTGCCAGCAGCCCCTCCAGATCCGAGCAGTACTTC.

This clone was observed a few times. V gene TRBV10-3 combines with J gene TRBJ2-1; 7 positions agree with TRBD2. CDR1 is ENHRY, CDR2 SYGVKD, per germline. V was clipped by 6 bases and J by 7 bases; unmatched bases: 9. The CDR3 covers 14 residues. The CDR3 DNA follows: TGTGCCATCAGCGCCCAGGGCGGGGGAAATGAGCAGTTCTTC. Translated: CAISAQGGGNEQFF.